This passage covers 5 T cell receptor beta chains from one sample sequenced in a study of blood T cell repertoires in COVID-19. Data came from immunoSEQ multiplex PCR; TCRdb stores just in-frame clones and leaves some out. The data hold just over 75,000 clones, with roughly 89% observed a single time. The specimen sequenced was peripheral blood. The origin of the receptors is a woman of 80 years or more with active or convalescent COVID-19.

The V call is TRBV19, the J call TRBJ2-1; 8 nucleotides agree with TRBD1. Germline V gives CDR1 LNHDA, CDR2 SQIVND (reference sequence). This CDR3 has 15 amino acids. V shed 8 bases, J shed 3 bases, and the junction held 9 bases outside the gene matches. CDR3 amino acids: CASQSGQGRYNEQFF. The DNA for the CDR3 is TGTGCCAGTCAGAGCGGACAGGGACGCTACAATGAGCAGTTCTTC.

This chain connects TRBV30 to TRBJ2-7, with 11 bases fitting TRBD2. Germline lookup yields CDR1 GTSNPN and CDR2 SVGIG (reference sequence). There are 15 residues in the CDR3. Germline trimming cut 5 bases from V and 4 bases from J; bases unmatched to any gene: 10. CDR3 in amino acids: CAWSSSGRAVYEQYF. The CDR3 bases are TGTGCCTGGTCTAGTAGCGGGAGGGCCGTGTACGAGCAGTACTTC.

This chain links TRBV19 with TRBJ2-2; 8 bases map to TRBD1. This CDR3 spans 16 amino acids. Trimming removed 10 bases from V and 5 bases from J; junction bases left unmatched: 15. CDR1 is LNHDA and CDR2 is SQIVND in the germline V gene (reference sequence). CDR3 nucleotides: TGTGCCACCACCTCACGACAGGGGAGGAGTACCGGGGAGCTGTTTTTT. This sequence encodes CATTSRQGRSTGELFF.

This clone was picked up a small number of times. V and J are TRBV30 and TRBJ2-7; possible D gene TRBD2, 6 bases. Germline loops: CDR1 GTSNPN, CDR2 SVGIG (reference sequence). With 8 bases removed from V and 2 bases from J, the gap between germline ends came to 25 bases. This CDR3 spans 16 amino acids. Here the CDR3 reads CATQTGRGSGAYEQYF. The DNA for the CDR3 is TGTGCCACTCAGACCGGGAGAGGGTCGGGAGCCTACGAGCAGTACTTC.

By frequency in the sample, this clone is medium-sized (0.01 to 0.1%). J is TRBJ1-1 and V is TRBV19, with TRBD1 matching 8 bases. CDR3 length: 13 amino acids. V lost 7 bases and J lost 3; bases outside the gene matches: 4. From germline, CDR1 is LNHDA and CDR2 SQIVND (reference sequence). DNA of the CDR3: TGTGCCAGTAAGACAGGGGCACACACTGAAGCTTTCTTT. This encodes CASKTGAHTEAFF. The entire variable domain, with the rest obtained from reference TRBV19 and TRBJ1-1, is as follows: DGGITQSPKYLFRKEGQNVTLSCEQNLNHDAMYWYRQDPGQGLRLIYYSQIVNDFQKGDIAEGYSVSREKKESFPLTVTSAQKNPTAFYLCASKTGAHTEAFFGQGTRLTVV.